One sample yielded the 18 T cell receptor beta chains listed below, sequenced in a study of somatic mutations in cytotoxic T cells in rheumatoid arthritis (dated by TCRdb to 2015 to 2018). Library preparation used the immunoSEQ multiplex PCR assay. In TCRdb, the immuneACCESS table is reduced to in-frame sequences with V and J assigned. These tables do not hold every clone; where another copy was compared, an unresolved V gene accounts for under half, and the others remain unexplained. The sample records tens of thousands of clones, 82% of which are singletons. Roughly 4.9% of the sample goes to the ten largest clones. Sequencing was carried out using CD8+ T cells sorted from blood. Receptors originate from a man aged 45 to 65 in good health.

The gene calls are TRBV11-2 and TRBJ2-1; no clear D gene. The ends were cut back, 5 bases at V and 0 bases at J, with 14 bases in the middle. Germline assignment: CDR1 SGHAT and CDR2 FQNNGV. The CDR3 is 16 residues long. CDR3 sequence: CASSPPALSSYNEQFF. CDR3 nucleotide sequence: TGTGCCAGCAGCCCCCCGGCGCTGAGCTCCTACAATGAGCAGTTCTTC.

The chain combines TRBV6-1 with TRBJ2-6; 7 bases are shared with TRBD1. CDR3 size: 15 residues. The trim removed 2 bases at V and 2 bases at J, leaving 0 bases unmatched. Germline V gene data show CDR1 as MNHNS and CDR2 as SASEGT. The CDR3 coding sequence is TGTGCCAGCAGTGAACAGGGGGCTGGGGCCAACGTCCTGACTTTC. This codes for CASSEQGAGANVLTF.

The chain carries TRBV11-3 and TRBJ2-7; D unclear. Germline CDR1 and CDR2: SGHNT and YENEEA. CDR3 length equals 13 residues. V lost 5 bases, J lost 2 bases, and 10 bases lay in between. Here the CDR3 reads CASSESTAYEQYF. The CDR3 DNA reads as TGTGCCAGCAGCGAATCTACCGCCTACGAGCAGTACTTC.

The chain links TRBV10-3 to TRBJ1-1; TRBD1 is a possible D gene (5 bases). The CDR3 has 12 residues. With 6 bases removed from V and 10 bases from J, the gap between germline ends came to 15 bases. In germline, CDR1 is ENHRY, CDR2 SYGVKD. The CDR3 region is CAISPDSTRAFF. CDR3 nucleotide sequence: TGTGCCATCAGCCCCGACAGTACGAGAGCTTTCTTT.

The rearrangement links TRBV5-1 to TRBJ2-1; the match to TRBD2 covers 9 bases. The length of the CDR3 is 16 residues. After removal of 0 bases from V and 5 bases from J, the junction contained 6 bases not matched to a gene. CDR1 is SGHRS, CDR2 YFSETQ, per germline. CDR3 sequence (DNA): TGCGCCAGCAGCTTGGTAGTGGCTAGCGGGGACAATGAGCAGTTCTTC. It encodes CASSLVVASGDNEQFF. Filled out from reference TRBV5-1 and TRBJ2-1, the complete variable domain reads KAGVTQTPRYLIKTRGQQVTLSCSPISGHRSVSWYQQTPGQGLQFLFEYFSETQRNKGNFPGRFSGRQFSNSRSEMNVSTLELGDSALYLCASSLVVASGDNEQFFGPGTRLTVL.

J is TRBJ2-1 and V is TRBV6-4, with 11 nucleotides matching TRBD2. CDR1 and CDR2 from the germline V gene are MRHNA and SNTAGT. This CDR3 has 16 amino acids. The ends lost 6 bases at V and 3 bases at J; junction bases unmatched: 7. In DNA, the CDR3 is TGTGCCAGCAGCCTTACCGGGACTAGCGGCTACAATGAGCAGTTCTTC. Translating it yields CASSLTGTSGYNEQFF.

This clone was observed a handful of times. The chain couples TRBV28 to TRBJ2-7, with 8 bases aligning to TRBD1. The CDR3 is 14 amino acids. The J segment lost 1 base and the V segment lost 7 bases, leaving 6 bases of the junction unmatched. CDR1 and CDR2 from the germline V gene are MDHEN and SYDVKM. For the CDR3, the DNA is TGTGCCAGCACCCCGGGACAGGTGTCCTACGAGCAGTACTTC. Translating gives CASTPGQVSYEQYF. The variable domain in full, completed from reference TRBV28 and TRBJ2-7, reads DVKVTQSSRYLVKRTGEKVFLECVQDMDHENMFWYRQDPGLGLRLIYFSYDVKMKEKGDIPEGYSVSREKKERFSLILESASTNQTSMYLCASTPGQVSYEQYFGPGTRLTVT.

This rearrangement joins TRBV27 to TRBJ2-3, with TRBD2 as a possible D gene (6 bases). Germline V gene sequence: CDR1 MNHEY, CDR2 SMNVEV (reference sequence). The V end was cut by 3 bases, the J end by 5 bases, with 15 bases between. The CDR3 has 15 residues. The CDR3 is CASSLTAGLVDTQYF. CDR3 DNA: TGTGCCAGCAGTTTGACGGCGGGACTGGTAGATACGCAGTATTTT.

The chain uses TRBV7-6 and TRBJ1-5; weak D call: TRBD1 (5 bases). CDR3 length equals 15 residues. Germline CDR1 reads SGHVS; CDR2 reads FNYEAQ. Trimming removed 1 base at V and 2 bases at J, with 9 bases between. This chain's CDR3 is CASSLGPGGNQPQHF. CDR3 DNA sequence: TGTGCCAGCAGCTTAGGTCCGGGGGGCAATCAGCCCCAGCATTTT.

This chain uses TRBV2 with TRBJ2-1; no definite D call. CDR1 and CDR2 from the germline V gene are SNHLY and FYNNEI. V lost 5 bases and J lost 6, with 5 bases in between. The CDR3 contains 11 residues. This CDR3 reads CASSRTNEQFF. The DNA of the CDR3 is TGTGCCAGCAGTCGGACCAATGAGCAGTTCTTC.

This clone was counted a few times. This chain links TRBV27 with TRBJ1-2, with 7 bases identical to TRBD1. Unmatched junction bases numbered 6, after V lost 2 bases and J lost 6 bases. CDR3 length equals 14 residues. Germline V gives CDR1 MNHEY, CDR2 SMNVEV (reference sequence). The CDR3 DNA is TGTGCCAGCAGTTTAGACAGGGTGGGTCATGGCTACACCTTC. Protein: CASSLDRVGHGYTF.

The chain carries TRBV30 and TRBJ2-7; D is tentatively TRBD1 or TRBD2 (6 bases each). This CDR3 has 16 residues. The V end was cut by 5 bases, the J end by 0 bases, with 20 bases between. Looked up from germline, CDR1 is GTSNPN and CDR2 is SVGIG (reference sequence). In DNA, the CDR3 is TGTGCCTGGGGGTACGGGGGCTTCATCAGCTCCTACGAGCAGTACTTC. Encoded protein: CAWGYGGFISSYEQYF.

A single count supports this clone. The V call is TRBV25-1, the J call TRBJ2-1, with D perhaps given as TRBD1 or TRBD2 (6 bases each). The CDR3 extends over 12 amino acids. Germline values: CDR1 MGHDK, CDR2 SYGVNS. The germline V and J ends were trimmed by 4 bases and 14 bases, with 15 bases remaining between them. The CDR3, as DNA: TGTGCCAGCAGTGGTGGGACAAGGGGGGAGTTCTTC. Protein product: CASSGGTRGEFF.

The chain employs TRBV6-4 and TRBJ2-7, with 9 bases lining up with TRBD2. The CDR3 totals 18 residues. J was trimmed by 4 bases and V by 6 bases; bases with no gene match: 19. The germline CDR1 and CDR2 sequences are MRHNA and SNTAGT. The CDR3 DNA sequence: TGTGCCAGCAGCGAGTCGGGACCCCTAGCGGGACGACATTACGAGCAGTACTTC. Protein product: CASSESGPLAGRHYEQYF.

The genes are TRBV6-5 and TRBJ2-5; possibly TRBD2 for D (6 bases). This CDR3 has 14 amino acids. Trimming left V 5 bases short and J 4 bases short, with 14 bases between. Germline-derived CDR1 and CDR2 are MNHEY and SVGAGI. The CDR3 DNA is TGTGCCAGCAGTATCCCCGGGGGTGGAGAGACCCAGTACTTC. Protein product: CASSIPGGGETQYF.

The CDR3 nucleotides are TGTGCCAGCAGTTCCAGGCTGGGTGGGAATGAGCAGTTCTTC. This sequence encodes CASSSRLGGNEQFF. The V gene is TRBV27, the J gene TRBJ2-1; D is undetermined. Germline lookup yields CDR1 MNHEY and CDR2 SMNVEV (reference sequence). Deletions cut 4 bases from V and 7 bases from J, with 14 bases between. This CDR3 comprises 14 residues.

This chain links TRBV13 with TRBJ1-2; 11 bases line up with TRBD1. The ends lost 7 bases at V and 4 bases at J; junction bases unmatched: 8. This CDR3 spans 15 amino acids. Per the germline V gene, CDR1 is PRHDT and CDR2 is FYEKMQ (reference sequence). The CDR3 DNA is TGTGCCAGCACCCGGGGGACAGGGGGTCCCTATGGCTACACCTTC. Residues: CASTRGTGGPYGYTF.

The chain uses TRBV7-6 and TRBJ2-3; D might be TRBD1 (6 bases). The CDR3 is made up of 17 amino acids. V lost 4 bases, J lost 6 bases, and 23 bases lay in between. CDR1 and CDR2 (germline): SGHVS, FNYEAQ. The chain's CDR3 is CASSSTTGWGPVDTQYF. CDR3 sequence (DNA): TGTGCCAGCAGCTCCACCACAGGGTGGGGACCCGTGGATACGCAGTATTTT.